The clone carrying this T cell receptor (beta chain) was seen ten or more times. The CDR3 totals 12 residues. V lost 3 bases and J 8 bases, leaving 10 bases between the germline ends. The germline gives CDR1 KGHSH, CDR2 LQKENI. Amplified TCR beta CDR3 regions derived from RNA transcripts. First-round RT-PCR of the TCR CDR3 relied on the HTBI primer set. TCRdb re-called the multiplex PCR reads with MiXCR, one entry per CDR3 protein. The table has over 700,000 distinct CDR3 sequences, roughly a sixth seen once; the top ten hold approximately 15%. These data belong to a study of T cells in Graves' hyperthyroidism and ophthalmopathy.

The genes are TRBV18 and TRBJ1-2; D is unresolved. Sequences were obtained from blood. The source of this sequence is a woman in her 50s with Graves' hyperthyroidism that later progressed to Graves' ophthalmopathy. The CDR3 coding sequence is TGTGCCAGCTCACCGGCGAATGGGGGCTACACCTTC. Translating it yields CASSPANGGYTF.